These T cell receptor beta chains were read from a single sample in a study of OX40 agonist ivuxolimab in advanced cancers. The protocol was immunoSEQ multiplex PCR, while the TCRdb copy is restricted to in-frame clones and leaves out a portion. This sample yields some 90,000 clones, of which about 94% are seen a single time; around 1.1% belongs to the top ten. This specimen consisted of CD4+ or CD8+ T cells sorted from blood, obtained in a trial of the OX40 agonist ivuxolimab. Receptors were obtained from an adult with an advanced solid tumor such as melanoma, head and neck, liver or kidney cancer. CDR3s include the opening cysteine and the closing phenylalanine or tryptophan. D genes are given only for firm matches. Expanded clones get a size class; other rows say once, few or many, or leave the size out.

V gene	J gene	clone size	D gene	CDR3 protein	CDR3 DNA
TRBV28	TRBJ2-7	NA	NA	CASTLSPISSYEQYF	TGTGCCAGCACCTTGTCTCCGATCAGCTCCTACGAGCAGTACTTC
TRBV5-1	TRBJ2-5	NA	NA	CASSPTGRQETQYF	TGCGCCAGCAGTCCGACAGGACGGCAAGAGACCCAGTACTTC
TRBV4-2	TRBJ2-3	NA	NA	CASSQDGARADTQYF	TGTGCCAGCAGCCAAGATGGGGCTAGGGCAGATACGCAGTATTTT
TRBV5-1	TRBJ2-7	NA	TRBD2	CASSLGLADIYVEQYF	TGCGCCAGCAGCTTGGGACTAGCGGATATCTACGTCGAGCAGTACTTC
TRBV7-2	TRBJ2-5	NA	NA	CASRLGGGLLETQYF	TGTGCCAGCAGATTGGGCGGGGGCCTTCTGGAGACCCAGTACTTC
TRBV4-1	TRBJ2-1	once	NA	CASSQDWPGVSRYNEQFF	TGCGCCAGCAGCCAAGACTGGCCGGGAGTATCTAGGTACAATGAGCAGTTCTTC
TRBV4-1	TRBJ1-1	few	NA	CASSRGLFAEAFF	TGCGCCAGCAGCCGAGGGTTGTTTGCTGAAGCTTTCTTT
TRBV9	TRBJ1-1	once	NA	CASSVGIGPPNTEAFF	TGTGCCAGCAGCGTAGGAATCGGGCCGCCGAACACTGAAGCTTTCTTT
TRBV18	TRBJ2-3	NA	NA	CASSPPSGQTRTDTQYF	TGTGCCAGCTCACCACCTAGCGGCCAGACCCGCACAGATACGCAGTATTTT
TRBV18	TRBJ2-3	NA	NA	CASSPRAGTVVTDTQYF	TGTGCCAGCTCACCACGGGCGGGAACGGTCGTAACAGATACGCAGTATTTT
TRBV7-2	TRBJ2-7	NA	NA	CASARGGSSYEQYF	TGTGCCAGCGCTAGGGGGGGGAGCTCCTACGAGCAGTACTTC